A single T cell receptor (beta chain) is shown here with its context. Time point described: recipient sample about 28 days before transplant, after cytoreduction. The V end was cut by 6 bases, the J end by 0 bases, with 12 bases between. Germline lookup yields CDR1 SGHDN and CDR2 FVKESK. The CDR3 is made up of 14 amino acids. The record originates from a study of T cell clonotyping in hematopoietic cell transplantation. Clones were sequenced by immunoSEQ multiplex PCR, and TCRdb holds only the in-frame ones, with some missing. Of tens of thousands of clones listed, 90% to 95% were seen once; the top ten hold around 2.1%.

The J gene is TRBJ2-7, the V gene TRBV14; D is undetermined. Source: peripheral blood mononuclear cells, taken before stem cell transplant. The TCR sequence derives from a middle-aged man with acute myeloid leukemia. Some clones in this sample may be carry-over from other donors' samples. The CDR3 spells CASSFSQLSYEQYF. The CDR3 region has the DNA TGTGCCAGCAGTTTCAGCCAACTCTCCTACGAGCAGTACTTC.